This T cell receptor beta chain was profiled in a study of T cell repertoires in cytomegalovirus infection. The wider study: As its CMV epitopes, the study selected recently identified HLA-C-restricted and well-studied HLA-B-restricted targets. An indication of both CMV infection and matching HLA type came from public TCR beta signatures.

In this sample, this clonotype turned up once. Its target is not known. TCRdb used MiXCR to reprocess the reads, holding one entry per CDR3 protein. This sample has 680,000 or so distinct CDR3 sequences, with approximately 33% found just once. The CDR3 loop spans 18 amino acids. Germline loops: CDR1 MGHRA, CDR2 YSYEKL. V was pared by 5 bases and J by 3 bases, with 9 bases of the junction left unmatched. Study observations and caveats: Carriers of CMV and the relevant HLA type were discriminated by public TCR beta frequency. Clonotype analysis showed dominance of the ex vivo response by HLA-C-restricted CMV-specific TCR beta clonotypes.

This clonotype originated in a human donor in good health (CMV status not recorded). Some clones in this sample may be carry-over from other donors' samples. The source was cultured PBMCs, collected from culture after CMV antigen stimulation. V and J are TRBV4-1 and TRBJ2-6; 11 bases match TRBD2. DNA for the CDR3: TGCGCCAGCAGCTCTGCACTAGCGGGAGTGGGTGGGGCCAACGTCCTGACTTTC. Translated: CASSSALAGVGGANVLTF.